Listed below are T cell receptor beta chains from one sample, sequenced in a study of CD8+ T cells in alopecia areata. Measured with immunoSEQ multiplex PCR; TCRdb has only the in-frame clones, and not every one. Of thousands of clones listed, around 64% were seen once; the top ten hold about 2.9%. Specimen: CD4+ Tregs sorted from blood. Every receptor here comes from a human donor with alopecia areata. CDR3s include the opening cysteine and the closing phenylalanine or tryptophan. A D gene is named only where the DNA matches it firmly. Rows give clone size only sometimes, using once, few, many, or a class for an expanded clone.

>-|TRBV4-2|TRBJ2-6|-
CASSQDRWANVLTF
TGTGCCAGCAGCCAAGACCGCTGGGCCAACGTCCTGACTTTC
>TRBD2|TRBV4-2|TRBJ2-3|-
CASSQHGSGVSTDTQYF
TGTGCCAGCAGCCAACATGGTAGCGGGGTTAGCACAGATACGCAGTATTTT
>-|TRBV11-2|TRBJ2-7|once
CASSLSAYEQYF
TGTGCCAGCAGCTTATCGGCTTACGAGCAGTACTTC
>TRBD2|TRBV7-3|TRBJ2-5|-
CASSSGLAGGIKETQYF
TGTGCCAGCAGCTCGGGACTAGCGGGGGGAATAAAAGAGACCCAGTACTTC
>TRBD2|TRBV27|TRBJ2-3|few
CASSLKGRAWGDTQYF
TGTGCCAGCAGTTTAAAGGGGAGGGCCTGGGGAGATACGCAGTATTTT
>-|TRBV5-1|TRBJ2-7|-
CASSILIDYEQYF
TGCGCCAGCAGCATCCTGATCGACTACGAGCAGTACTTC
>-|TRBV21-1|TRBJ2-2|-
CAIPTRNTGELFF
TGTGCCATCCCCACAAGGAACACCGGGGAGCTGTTTTTT
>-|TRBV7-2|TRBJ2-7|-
CASSSFRGAIIFGQYF
TGTGCCAGCAGCTCATTCAGGGGCGCTATCATTTTCGGGCAGTACTTC
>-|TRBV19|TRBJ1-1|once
CASHDGSGRFTEAFF
TGTGCCAGTCACGATGGGTCGGGACGTTTCACTGAAGCTTTCTTT
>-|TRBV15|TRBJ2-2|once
CATSRALSHTGELFF
TGTGCCACCAGCAGAGCTTTATCGCACACCGGGGAGCTGTTTTTT
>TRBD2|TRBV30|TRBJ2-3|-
CAWKRGRLADTDTQYF
TGTGCCTGGAAGAGAGGAAGACTAGCGGACACAGATACGCAGTATTTT
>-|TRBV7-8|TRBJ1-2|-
CASSRTNDYGYTF
TGTGCCAGCAGCCGGACGAACGACTATGGCTACACCTTC
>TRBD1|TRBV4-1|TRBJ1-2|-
CASSLHRDRGPYGYTF
TGCGCCAGCAGCCTCCACCGGGACAGGGGGCCCTATGGCTACACCTTC
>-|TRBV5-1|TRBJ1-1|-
CASSLGDTQNTEAFF
TGCGCCAGCAGCTTGGGAGACACCCAGAACACTGAAGCTTTCTTT
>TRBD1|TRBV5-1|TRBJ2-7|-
CASSPQTGGMYEQYF
TGCGCCAGCAGCCCCCAGACAGGGGGCATGTACGAGCAGTACTTC
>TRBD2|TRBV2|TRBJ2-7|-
CASASGSGSYEQYF
TGTGCCAGCGCTAGCGGGAGTGGATCCTACGAGCAGTACTTC
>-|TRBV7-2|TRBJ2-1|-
CASSTEGSRNEQFF
TGTGCCAGCAGTACCGAGGGGAGCCGGAATGAGCAGTTCTTC
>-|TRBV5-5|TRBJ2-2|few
CASSLSPDGVAGELFF
TGTGCCAGCAGCTTATCCCCTGACGGCGTGGCCGGGGAGCTGTTTTTT
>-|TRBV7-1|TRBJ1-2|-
CASSLGAPYGYTF
TGTGCCAGCAGCTTAGGGGCTCCATATGGCTACACCTTC
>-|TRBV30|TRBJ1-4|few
CAWSAHRPSRAHF
TGTGCCTGGAGTGCCCACAGGCCTAGCCGGGCCCATTTT
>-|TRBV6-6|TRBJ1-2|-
CASFTRSINYGYTF
TGTGCCAGCTTTACCCGCTCGATTAACTATGGCTACACCTTC
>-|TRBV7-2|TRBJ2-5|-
CASSLRPTGSETQYF
TGTGCCAGCAGCTTACGGCCTACCGGCAGCGAGACCCAGTACTTC
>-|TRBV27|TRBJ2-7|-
CASSTRRPTSYEQYF
TGTGCCAGCAGTACCCGCCGGCCAACTTCCTACGAGCAGTACTTC
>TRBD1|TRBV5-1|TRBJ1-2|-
CASSLAAPGQANYGYTF
TGCGCCAGCAGCTTGGCCGCTCCAGGACAGGCGAACTATGGCTACACCTTC
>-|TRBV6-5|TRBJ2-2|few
CASTGRATGELFF
TGTGCCAGCACGGGCAGGGCCACCGGGGAGCTGTTTTTT
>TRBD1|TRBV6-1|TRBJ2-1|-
CASTRDRVSADEQFF
TGTGCCAGCACCCGGGACAGGGTCTCCGCGGATGAGCAGTTCTTC
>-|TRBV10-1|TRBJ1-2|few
CASSDGYGYTF
TGCGCCAGCAGTGATGGCTATGGCTACACCTTC
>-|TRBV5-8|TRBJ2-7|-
CASSRRAREQYF
TGTGCCAGCAGTCGCCGGGCGAGAGAGCAGTACTTC
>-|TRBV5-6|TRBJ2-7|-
CASSLSNYEQYF
TGTGCCAGCAGCCTCTCGAACTACGAGCAGTACTTC